This T cell receptor beta chain is drawn from a study of beta chain features in type 1 diabetes. Study overall: Researchers looked at approximately 100,000,000 sorted cells across all samples. Notes on the study in general: Compared with healthy donors, patients appeared to share more similar naive, central memory and regulatory TCRB repertoires. Fewer junction insertions and more nucleotide deletions appeared in type 1 diabetes patients.

V lost 0 bases and J 2 bases, leaving 8 bases between the germline ends. The CDR3 is made up of 14 amino acids. Per germline, CDR1 SGDLS and CDR2 YYNGEE. Worth noting for this clone: Its specificity is unknown. Other DNA sequences from this sample encode an identical CDR3 as well.

Purity exceeding 95% was reached by all sorted populations. All of the isolated RNA was reverse transcribed, so expressed TCRB transcripts were sequenced. The repertoire was sequenced with immunoSEQ multiplex PCR; TCRdb's copy has only in-frame clones and lacks some. The data show hundreds of thousands of clones, about 17% seen once. This rearrangement joins TRBV9 to TRBJ1-2, with D unclear. This TCR came from a woman aged 18-29 years in good health. Sequencing used naive CD4+ T cells from blood. The CDR3 DNA follows: TGTGCCAGCAGCGTAGTAGGAGGGAACTATGGCTACACCTTC. Its protein product is CASSVVGGNYGYTF.